These T cell receptor beta chains were read from a single sample in a study of blood T cell repertoires in COVID-19. Generated by immunoSEQ multiplex PCR, the TCRdb table keeps only in-frame clones and is missing some. The profile shows 240,000 or so clones, around 86% of them singletons. Sequencing was performed on peripheral blood. The receptors here all came from a man aged 80 or over with acute or convalescent COVID-19. CDR3s include the opening cysteine and the closing phenylalanine or tryptophan. D genes are given only for firm matches. The size entry is marked missing in some rows and otherwise reads once, few, many or a size class.

17 | - | TRBJ2-5 | TRBV7-8 | - | CASSFGGGRVNQETQYF | TGTGCCAGCAGCTTCGGGGGCGGGAGAGTTAACCAAGAGACCCAGTACTTC
14 | TRBD1 | TRBJ2-7 | TRBV28 | - | CASTRTGGAYEQYF | TGTGCCAGCACCCGGACAGGGGGGGCCTACGAGCAGTACTTC
15 | - | TRBJ1-6 | TRBV10-3 | - | CAISWAGKDDSPLHF | TGTGCCATCAGCTGGGCGGGAAAGGACGATTCACCCCTCCACTTT
14 | - | TRBJ1-4 | TRBV19 | - | CASLRQPPNEKLFF | TGTGCCAGTTTAAGACAGCCTCCTAATGAAAAACTGTTTTTT
13 | TRBD1 | TRBJ2-7 | TRBV27 | - | CASSHRGSYEQYF | TGTGCCAGCAGTCACAGGGGGTCCTACGAGCAGTACTTC
15 | TRBD1 | TRBJ2-3 | TRBV4-2 | - | CASSTTGDSTDTQYF | TGTGCCAGCAGTACAACAGGGGATAGCACAGATACGCAGTATTTT
14 | TRBD1 | TRBJ1-5 | TRBV19 | - | CASRRDRGNQPQHF | TGTGCCAGTAGAAGAGACAGGGGCAATCAGCCCCAGCATTTT
18 | - | TRBJ2-1 | TRBV5-1 | - | CASSLEGTFFPGRDEQFF | TGCGCCAGCAGCTTGGAAGGGACATTCTTCCCGGGAAGGGATGAGCAGTTCTTC
14 | - | TRBJ1-1 | TRBV6-2/TRBV6-3 | - | CASSIQIRNTEAFF | TGTGCCAGCAGTATACAGATCCGGAACACTGAAGCTTTCTTT
16 | - | TRBJ1-6 | TRBV24-1 | - | CATSAQGGPYNSPLHF | TGTGCCACCAGTGCCCAAGGGGGTCCCTATAATTCACCCCTCCACTTT
13 | - | TRBJ1-5 | TRBV5-1 | - | CASSLDSEGPQHF | TGCGCCAGCAGCTTAGACAGTGAAGGGCCCCAGCATTTT
17 | TRBD1 | TRBJ1-2 | TRBV5-6 | once | CASSPRDRGPIGRGYTF | TGTGCCAGCAGCCCCCGGGACAGGGGGCCTATCGGGCGGGGCTACACCTTC
16 | - | TRBJ2-6 | TRBV24-1 | - | CATSDFTSSGANVLTF | TGTGCCACCAGTGATTTCACTAGCTCTGGGGCCAACGTCCTGACTTTC
13 | TRBD1 | TRBJ1-2 | TRBV19 | - | CASSPGQLYGYTF | TGTGCCAGTTCTCCGGGACAGCTCTATGGCTACACCTTC
17 | TRBD2 | TRBJ2-1 | TRBV24-1 | - | CATSDLMVGGGNNEQFF | TGTGCCACCAGTGATTTGATGGTCGGGGGGGGCAACAATGAGCAGTTCTTC
16 | TRBD1 | TRBJ2-2 | TRBV7-3 | - | CASSFGTGLGTGELFF | TGTGCCAGCAGCTTCGGGACAGGGCTAGGCACCGGGGAGCTGTTTTTT
21 | - | TRBJ1-3 | TRBV5-1 | - | CASSLLQTTGKWDVSGNTIYF | TGCGCCAGCAGCTTACTACAAACTACAGGGAAATGGGATGTTTCTGGAAACACCATATATTTT
15 | TRBD2 | TRBJ2-7 | TRBV3-1/TRBV3-2 | - | CASSQVSGGRYEQYF | TGTGCCAGCAGCCAAGTTTCGGGGGGGCGGTACGAGCAGTACTTC
14 | - | TRBJ1-1 | TRBV5-1 | - | CASSLSNRVTEAFF | TGCGCCAGCAGCTTGTCTAACCGGGTCACTGAAGCTTTCTTT
17 | TRBD1 | TRBJ1-5 | TRBV27 | - | CASSPRQGSWSNQPQHF | TGTGCCAGCAGTCCGCGACAGGGTTCATGGAGCAATCAGCCCCAGCATTTT
14 | - | TRBJ1-6 | TRBV6-5 | - | CASSWGPRDSPLHF | TGTGCCAGCAGTTGGGGGCCTAGGGATTCACCCCTCCACTTT
17 | - | TRBJ2-1 | TRBV4-3 | - | CASSQDMRRGSYNEQFF | TGCGCCAGCAGCCAAGATATGAGGAGAGGCTCCTACAATGAGCAGTTCTTC
14 | - | TRBJ1-5 | TRBV15 | - | CATSSTGPNQPQHF | TGTGCCACCAGCAGTACAGGGCCCAATCAGCCCCAGCATTTT
15 | - | TRBJ1-1 | TRBV28 | few | CASSSSGQGNTEAFF | -
14 | - | TRBJ1-2 | TRBV5-6 | - | CASSPTAIKGGYTF | TGTGCCAGCAGCCCGACGGCCATTAAGGGGGGCTACACCTTC
12 | - | TRBJ2-5 | TRBV15 | - | CATSTHGETQYF | TGTGCCACCAGCACTCACGGGGAGACCCAGTACTTC
16 | TRBD2 | TRBJ2-3 | TRBV7-2 | - | CASSLWGGPSTDTQYF | TGTGCCAGCAGCTTATGGGGGGGACCTAGCACAGATACGCAGTATTTT
15 | - | TRBJ1-1 | TRBV3-1/TRBV3-2 | - | CASSQDWAGGTEAFF | TGTGCCAGCAGCCAAGATTGGGCAGGAGGAACTGAAGCTTTCTTT
15 | - | TRBJ1-2 | TRBV2 | once | CASSEGGQPNYGYTF | TGTGCCAGCAGTGAAGGAGGACAGCCGAACTATGGCTACACCTTC
15 | TRBD1 | TRBJ1-5 | TRBV28 | - | CASSYPGQGYQPQHF | TGTGCCAGCAGTTACCCGGGACAGGGGTATCAGCCCCAGCATTTT
14 | - | TRBJ2-5 | TRBV3-1/TRBV3-2 | - | CASSLGGIGETQYF | TGTGCCAGCAGCCTGGGGGGAATTGGAGAGACCCAGTACTTC
12 | - | TRBJ1-1 | TRBV18 | - | CASSPGFTGAFF | TGTGCCAGCTCACCAGGTTTCACGGGAGCTTTCTTT
15 | - | TRBJ2-3 | TRBV28 | - | CASSLWETGTDTQYF | TGTGCCAGCAGTTTATGGGAAACAGGGACAGATACGCAGTATTTT
17 | TRBD2 | TRBJ2-1 | TRBV5-4 | - | CASSLVASGTSYNEQFF | TGTGCCAGCAGCTTGGTCGCTAGCGGAACTTCATACAATGAGCAGTTCTTC
14 | TRBD1 | TRBJ1-2 | TRBV19 | - | CASKGGQTNYGYTF | TGTGCCAGTAAGGGGGGACAGACTAACTATGGCTACACCTTC
15 | - | TRBJ1-3 | TRBV6-6 | - | CASSDAGISGNTIYF | TGTGCCAGCAGTGACGCCGGGATCTCTGGAAACACCATATATTTT
14 | TRBD1 | TRBJ2-2 | TRBV10-1 | - | CASNRDRANGELFF | TGCGCCAGCAATCGGGACAGGGCTAACGGGGAGCTGTTTTTT
16 | TRBD2 | TRBJ2-1 | TRBV27 | - | CASSLTGLAGGREQFF | TGTGCCAGCAGTTTAACCGGGCTAGCGGGAGGCCGCGAGCAGTTCTTC
14 | TRBD1 | TRBJ1-2 | TRBV9 | - | CASSIGQGPFGYTF | TGTGCCAGCAGTATTGGACAGGGGCCGTTTGGCTACACCTTC
17 | - | TRBJ1-3 | TRBV12-2 | - | CASRLALGTGGGNTIYF | TGTGCAAGTCGCTTAGCGCTGGGTACAGGGGGTGGAAACACCATATATTTT
13 | - | TRBJ2-7 | TRBV3-1/TRBV3-2 | - | CASSRGQQWEQYF | TGTGCCAGCAGCCGCGGGCAGCAATGGGAGCAGTACTTC
13 | TRBD1 | TRBJ1-2 | TRBV29-1 | - | CSVGTGGLGGYTF | TGCAGCGTCGGGACAGGGGGTTTGGGCGGCTACACCTTC
12 | - | TRBJ1-2 | TRBV29-1 | - | CSVDEQAYGYTF | TGCAGCGTTGACGAGCAGGCCTATGGCTACACCTTC
13 | - | TRBJ1-1 | TRBV6-1 | few | CASSDPLISEAFF | TGTGCCAGCAGTGACCCTCTAATTTCTGAAGCTTTCTTT
15 | - | TRBJ1-6 | TRBV6-5 | - | CASRAFSSYNSPLHF | TGTGCCAGCAGGGCCTTCAGCTCCTATAATTCACCCCTCCACTTT
16 | - | TRBJ2-7 | TRBV10-3 | - | CAIIDPLGGKRGEQYF | TGTGCCATCATTGACCCCCTGGGGGGTAAAAGAGGCGAGCAGTACTTC
14 | TRBD2 | TRBJ2-3 | TRBV28 | few | CAAGTSGVGDTQYF | TGTGCCGCCGGGACTAGCGGGGTGGGGGATACGCAGTATTTT
15 | - | TRBJ1-5 | TRBV5-1 | - | CASSPGNDGYQPQHF | TGCGCCAGCAGTCCAGGTAACGATGGTTATCAGCCCCAGCATTTT
16 | TRBD1 | TRBJ1-5 | TRBV5-6 | - | CASSLAGGRYNQPQHF | TGTGCCAGCAGCTTGGCAGGGGGCAGATACAATCAGCCCCAGCATTTT
15 | - | TRBJ2-3 | TRBV2 | - | CASSERRASTDTQYF | TGTGCCAGCAGTGAAAGGAGGGCTAGCACAGATACGCAGTATTTT